The clone carrying this T cell receptor beta chain showed up just once. The antigen remains unidentified. This PCR relied on a set of 60 Vbeta primers and 13 Jbeta primers. This table comes from immunoSEQ multiplex PCR, and its TCRdb copy is limited to in-frame clones, with some not included. Of under 130,000 clones in the sample, 78% were seen once. This CDR3 has 18 residues. Germline trimming cut 0 bases from V and 0 bases from J; bases unmatched to any gene: 7. The germline V gene has CDR1 MGHDK and CDR2 SYGVNS. The data belong to a study of cytomegalovirus exposure and HLA in healthy donors. About the study: Assignment to the Caucasian-associated ancestry cluster applied to 81% of the approximately 400 genotyped donors. Study-wide results and limits: A later analysis revealed that TCR association rates differed between HLA loci, peaking at DRB1 and bottoming out at HLA-C. In a later analysis, specific HLA alleles were associated with 15,000 to 20,000 TCR beta sequences at a 0.05 false discovery rate.

Though nominally healthy at sampling, donors likely had unrecorded immune exposures. This receptor was taken from a male donor in good health and CMV-seronegative. V is TRBV25-1 and J is TRBJ1-3; 8 bases are shared with TRBD1. The sample was PBMCs. This chain's CDR3 is CASSEYPGQGVSGNTIYF. The CDR3 DNA reads TGTGCCAGCAGTGAATATCCCGGACAGGGCGTCTCTGGAAACACCATATATTTT. The complete variable domain, with remaining parts taken from reference TRBV25-1 and TRBJ1-3, reads EADIYQTPRYLVIGTGKKITLECSQTMGHDKMYWYQQDPGMELHLIHYSYGVNSTEKGDLSSESTVSRIRTEHFPLTLESARPSHTSQYLCASSEYPGQGVSGNTIYFGEGSWLTVV.